The T cell receptor (beta chain) described here comes from a study of cytomegalovirus exposure and HLA in healthy donors. The germline V gene has CDR1 LNHNV and CDR2 YYDKDF (reference sequence). CDR3 size: 15 residues. Trimming left V 5 bases short and J 8 bases short, with 21 bases between. Vbeta (60) and Jbeta (13) primers were used in the PCR. TCRdb's table, derived via immunoSEQ multiplex PCR, lists solely in-frame clones and lacks some. This sample has hundreds of thousands of clones, with around 80% found just once. This rearrangement joins TRBV15 to TRBJ1-1; tentatively, D is TRBD1 (6 bases). This TCR was sampled from a male donor in good health and CMV-seronegative. Sequencing was performed on PBMCs. CDR3 residues: CATSGGASRILEAFF. CDR3 in DNA: TGTGCCACCAGCGGGGGGGCCAGTCGGATACTGGAAGCTTTCTTT. Full variable domain (outside the CDR3, taken from reference TRBV15 and TRBJ1-1): DAMVIQNPRYQVTQFGKPVTLSCSQTLNHNVMYWYQQKSSQAPKLLFHYYDKDFNNEADTPDNFQSRRPNTSFCFLDIRSPGLGDTAMYLCATSGGASRILEAFFGQGTRLTVV.